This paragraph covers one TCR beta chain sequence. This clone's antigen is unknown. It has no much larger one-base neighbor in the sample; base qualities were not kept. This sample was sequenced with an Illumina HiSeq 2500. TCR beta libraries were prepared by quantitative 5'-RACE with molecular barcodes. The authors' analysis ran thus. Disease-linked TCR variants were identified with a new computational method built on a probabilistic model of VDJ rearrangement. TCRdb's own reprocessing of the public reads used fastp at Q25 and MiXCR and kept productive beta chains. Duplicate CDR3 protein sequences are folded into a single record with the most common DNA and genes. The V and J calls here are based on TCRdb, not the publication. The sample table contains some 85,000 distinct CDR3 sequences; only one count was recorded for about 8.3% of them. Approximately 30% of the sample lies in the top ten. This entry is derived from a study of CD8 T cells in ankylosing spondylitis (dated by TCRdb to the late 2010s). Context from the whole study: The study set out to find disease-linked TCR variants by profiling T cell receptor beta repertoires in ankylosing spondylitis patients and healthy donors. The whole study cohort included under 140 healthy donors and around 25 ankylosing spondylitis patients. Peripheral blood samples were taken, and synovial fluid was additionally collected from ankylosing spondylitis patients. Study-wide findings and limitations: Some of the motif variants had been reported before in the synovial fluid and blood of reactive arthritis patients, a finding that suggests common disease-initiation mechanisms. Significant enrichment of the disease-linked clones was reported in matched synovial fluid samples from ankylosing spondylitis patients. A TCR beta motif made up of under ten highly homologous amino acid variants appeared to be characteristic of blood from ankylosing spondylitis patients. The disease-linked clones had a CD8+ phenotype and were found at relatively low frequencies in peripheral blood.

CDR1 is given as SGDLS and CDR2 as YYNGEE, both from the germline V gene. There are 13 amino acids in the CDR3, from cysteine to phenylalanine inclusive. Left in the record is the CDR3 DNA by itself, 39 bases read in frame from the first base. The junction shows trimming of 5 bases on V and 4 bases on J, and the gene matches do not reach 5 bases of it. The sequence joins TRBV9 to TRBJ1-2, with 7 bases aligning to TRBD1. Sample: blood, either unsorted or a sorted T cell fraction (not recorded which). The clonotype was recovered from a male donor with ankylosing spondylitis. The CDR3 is CASRTGQAYGYTF. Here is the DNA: TGTGCCAGCAGGACAGGGCAGGCCTATGGCTACACCTTC. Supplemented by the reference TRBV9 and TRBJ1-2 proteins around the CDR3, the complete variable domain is DSGVTQTPKHLITATGQRVTLRCSPRSGDLSVYWYQQSLDQGLQFLIQYYNGEERAKGNILERFSAQQFPDLHSELNLSSLELGDSALYFCASRTGQAYGYTFGSGTRLTVV.